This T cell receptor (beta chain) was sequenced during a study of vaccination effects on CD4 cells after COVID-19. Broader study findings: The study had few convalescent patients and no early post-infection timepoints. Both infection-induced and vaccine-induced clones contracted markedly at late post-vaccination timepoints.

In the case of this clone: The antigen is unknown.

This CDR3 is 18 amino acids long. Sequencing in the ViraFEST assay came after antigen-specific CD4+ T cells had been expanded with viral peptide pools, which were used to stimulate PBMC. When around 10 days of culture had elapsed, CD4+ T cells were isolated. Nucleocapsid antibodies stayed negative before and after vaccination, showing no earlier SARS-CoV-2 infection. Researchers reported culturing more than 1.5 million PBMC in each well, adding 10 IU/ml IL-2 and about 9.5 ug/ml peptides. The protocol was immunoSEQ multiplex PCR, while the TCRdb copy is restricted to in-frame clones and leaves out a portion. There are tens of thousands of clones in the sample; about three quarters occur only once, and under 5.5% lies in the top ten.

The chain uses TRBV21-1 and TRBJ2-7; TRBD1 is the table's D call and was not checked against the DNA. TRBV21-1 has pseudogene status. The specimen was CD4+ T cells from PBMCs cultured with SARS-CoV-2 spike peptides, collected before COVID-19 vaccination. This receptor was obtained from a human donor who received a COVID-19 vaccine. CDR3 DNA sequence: TGTGCCAGCAGCAAAGAGGTTTCTCCGGGACAGGGGCCCTACGAGCAGTACTTC. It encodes CASSKEVSPGQGPYEQYF.